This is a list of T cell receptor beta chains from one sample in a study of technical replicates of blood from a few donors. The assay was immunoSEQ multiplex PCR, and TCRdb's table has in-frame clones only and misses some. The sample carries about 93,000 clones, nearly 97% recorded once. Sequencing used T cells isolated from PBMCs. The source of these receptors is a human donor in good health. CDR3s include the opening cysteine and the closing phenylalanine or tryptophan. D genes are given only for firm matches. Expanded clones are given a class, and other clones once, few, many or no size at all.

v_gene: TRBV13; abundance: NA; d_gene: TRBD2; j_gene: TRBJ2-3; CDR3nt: TGTGCCAGCAGCTCGGGACTAGCGCAAGATACGCAGTATTTT; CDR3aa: CASSSGLAQDTQYF
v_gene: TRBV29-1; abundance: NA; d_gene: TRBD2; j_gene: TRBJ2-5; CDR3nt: TGCAGCGTTGAAGACCCGACTAGCGGGAGGGCCGCATTCCAAGAGACCCAGTACTTC; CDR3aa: CSVEDPTSGRAAFQETQYF
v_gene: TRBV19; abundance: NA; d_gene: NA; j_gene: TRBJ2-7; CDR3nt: TGTGCCAGTAGTATGGCTTCGGGATGGACCCCAGTTTACGAGCAGTACTTC; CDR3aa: CASSMASGWTPVYEQYF
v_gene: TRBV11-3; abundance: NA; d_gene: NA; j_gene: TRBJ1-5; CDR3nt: TGTGCCAGCAGCTTAGATCCACAGGATAGCAATCAGCCCCAGCATTTT; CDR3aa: CASSLDPQDSNQPQHF
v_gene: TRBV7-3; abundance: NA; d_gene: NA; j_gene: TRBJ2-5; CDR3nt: TGTGCCAGCAGCTTGGCAGTCCAAGAGACCCAGTACTTC; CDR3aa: CASSLAVQETQYF
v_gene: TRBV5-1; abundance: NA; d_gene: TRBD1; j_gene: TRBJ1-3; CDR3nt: TGCGCCAGCAGCTTGCAGGGGGCCGGTGGAAACACCATATATTTT; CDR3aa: CASSLQGAGGNTIYF
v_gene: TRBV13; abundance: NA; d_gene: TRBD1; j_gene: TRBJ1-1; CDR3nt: TGTGCCAGCAGCTCCCCGAGACAGGGATTGAACACTGAAGCTTTCTTT; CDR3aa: CASSSPRQGLNTEAFF
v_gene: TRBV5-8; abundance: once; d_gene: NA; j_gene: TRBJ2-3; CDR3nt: TGTGCCAGCAGCTCTTTTCGGAGCATCGCTACGCAGTATTTT; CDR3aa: CASSSFRSIATQYF
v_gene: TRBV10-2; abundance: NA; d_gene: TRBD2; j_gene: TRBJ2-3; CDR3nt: TGCGCCAGCAGCCCGACTAGCGGGAGAACAGATACGCAGTATTTT; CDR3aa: CASSPTSGRTDTQYF
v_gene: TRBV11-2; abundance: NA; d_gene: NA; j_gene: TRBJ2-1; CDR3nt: TGTGCCAGCAGCCTAGCCTACCGGGGTTCGGATGAGCAGTTCTTC; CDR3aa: CASSLAYRGSDEQFF
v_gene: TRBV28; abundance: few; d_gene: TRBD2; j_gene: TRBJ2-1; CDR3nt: TGTGCCAGCAGAGCCAGTGCTAGCGGGACGGCGAATGAGCAGTTCTTC; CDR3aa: CASRASASGTANEQFF
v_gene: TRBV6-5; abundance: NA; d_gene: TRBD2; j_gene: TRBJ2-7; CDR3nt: TGTGCCAGCAGTTATACGGGAGGGCCCAACGAGCAGTACTTC; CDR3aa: CASSYTGGPNEQYF
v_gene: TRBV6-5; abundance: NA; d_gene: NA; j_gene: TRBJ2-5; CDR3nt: TGTGCCAGCAGTTCTGACTTCTTGCGGGAGACCCAGTACTTC; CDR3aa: CASSSDFLRETQYF
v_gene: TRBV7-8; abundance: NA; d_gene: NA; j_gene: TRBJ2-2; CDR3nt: TGTGCCAGCAGCTTAGGGGCAGGTTTCTTCGCCGGGGAGCTGTTTTTT; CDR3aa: CASSLGAGFFAGELFF
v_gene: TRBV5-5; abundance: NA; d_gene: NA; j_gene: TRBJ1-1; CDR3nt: TGTGCCAGCAGCCGAACTCAGGGTTACACTGAAGCTTTCTTT; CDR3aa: CASSRTQGYTEAFF
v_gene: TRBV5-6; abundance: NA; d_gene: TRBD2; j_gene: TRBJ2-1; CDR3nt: TGTGCCAGCAGCGGGGGACTAGCGGGAGATCTCTATGAGCAGTTCTTC; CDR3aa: CASSGGLAGDLYEQFF
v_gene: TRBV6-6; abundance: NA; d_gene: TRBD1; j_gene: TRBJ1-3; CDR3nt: TGTGCCAGCAGCCCAGGGGGTTACTCTGGAAACACCATATATTTT; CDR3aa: CASSPGGYSGNTIYF